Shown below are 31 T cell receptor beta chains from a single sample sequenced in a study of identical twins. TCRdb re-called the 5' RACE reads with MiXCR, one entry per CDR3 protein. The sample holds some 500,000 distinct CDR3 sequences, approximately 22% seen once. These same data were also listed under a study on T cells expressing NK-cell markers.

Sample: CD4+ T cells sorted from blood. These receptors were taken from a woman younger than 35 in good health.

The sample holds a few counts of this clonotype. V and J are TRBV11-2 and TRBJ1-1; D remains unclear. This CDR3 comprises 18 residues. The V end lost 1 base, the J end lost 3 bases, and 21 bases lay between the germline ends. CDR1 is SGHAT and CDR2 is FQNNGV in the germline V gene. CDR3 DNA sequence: TGTGCCAGCAGCTTAGTGGGTCGGTGGCGAGGGATGGACACTGAAGCTTTCTTT. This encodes CASSLVGRWRGMDTEAFF.

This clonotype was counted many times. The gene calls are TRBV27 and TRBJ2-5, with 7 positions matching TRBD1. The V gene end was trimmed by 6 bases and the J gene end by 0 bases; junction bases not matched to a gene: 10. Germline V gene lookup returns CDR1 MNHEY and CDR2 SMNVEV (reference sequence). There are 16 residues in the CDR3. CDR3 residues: CASRDVGQPYQETQYF. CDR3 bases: TGTGCCAGCAGAGATGTGGGACAGCCGTACCAAGAGACCCAGTACTTC.

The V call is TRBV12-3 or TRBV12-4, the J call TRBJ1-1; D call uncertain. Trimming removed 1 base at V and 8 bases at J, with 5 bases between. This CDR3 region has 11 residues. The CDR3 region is CASSLGREAFF. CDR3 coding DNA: TGTGCCAGCAGTTTAGGCAGAGAAGCTTTCTTT.

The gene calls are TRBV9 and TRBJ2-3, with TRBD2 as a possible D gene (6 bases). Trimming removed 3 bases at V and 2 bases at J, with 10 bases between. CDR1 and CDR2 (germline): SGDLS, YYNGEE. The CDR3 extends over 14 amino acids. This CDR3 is CASSGRGHTDTQYF. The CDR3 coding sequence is TGTGCCAGCAGCGGGAGGGGTCACACAGATACGCAGTATTTT.

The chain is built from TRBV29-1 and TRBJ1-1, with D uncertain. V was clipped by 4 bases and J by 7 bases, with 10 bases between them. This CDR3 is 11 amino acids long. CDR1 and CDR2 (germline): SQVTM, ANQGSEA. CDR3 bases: TGCAGCGTTGTGGGCAGGCATGAAGCTTTCTTT. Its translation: CSVVGRHEAFF.

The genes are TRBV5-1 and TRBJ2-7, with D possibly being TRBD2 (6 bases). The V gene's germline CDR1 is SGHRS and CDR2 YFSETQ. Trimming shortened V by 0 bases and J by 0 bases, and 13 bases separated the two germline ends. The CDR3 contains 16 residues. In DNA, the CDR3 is TGCGCCAGCAGCTTGGGGCGGGGTGGGGACTCCTACGAGCAGTACTTC. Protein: CASSLGRGGDSYEQYF. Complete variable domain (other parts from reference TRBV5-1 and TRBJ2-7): KAGVTQTPRYLIKTRGQQVTLSCSPISGHRSVSWYQQTPGQGLQFLFEYFSETQRNKGNFPGRFSGRQFSNSRSEMNVSTLELGDSALYLCASSLGRGGDSYEQYFGPGTRLTVT.

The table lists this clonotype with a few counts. DNA for the CDR3: TGTGCCAGCAGCCCCGGGACAGGCAGGGAGGCTTTCTTT. This gives the protein CASSPGTGREAFF. The rearrangement links TRBV7-2 to TRBJ1-1, with 8 bases aligning to TRBD1. The CDR3 consists of 13 residues. From germline, CDR1 is SGHTA and CDR2 FQGNSA. V dropped 5 bases and J dropped 11; count of bases not matched to a gene: 10. The variable domain in full, completed from reference TRBV7-2 and TRBJ1-1, reads GAGVSQSPSNKVTEKGKDVELRCDPISGHTALYWYRQSLGQGLEFLIYFQGNSAPDKSGLPSDRFSAERTGGSVSTLTIQRTQQEDSAVYLCASSPGTGREAFFGQGTRLTVV.

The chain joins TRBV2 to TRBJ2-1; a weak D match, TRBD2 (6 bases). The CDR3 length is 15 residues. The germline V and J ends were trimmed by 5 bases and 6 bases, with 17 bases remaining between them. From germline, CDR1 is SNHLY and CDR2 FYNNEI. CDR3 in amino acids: CASSTDPMRGNEQFF. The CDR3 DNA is TGTGCCAGCAGTACGGATCCCATGCGGGGCAATGAGCAGTTCTTC.

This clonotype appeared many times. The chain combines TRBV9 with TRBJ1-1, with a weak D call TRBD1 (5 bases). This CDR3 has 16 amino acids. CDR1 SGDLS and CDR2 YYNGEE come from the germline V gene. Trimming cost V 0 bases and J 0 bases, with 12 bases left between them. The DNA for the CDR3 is TGTGCCAGCAGCGTAGTCCCCGGGGGGATGAACACTGAAGCTTTCTTT. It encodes CASSVVPGGMNTEAFF.

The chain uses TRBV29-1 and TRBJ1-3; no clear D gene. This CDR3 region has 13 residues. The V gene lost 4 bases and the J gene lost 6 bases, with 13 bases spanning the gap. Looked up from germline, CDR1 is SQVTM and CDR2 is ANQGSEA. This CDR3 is CSVVAGTENTIYF. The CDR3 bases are TGCAGCGTTGTAGCCGGCACTGAAAACACCATATATTTT.

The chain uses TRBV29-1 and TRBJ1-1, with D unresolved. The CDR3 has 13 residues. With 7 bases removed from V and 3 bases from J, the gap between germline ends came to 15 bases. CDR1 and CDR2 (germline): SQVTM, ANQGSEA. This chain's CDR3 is CSARIWGDTEAFF. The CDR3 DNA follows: TGCAGCGCAAGAATTTGGGGAGACACTGAAGCTTTCTTT.

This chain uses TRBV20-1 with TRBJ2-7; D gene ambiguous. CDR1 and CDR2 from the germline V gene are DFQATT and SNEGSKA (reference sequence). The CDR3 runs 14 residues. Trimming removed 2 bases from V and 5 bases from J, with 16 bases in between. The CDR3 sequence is CSARPHVGLDEQYF. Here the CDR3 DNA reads TGCAGTGCTAGACCCCACGTGGGTTTGGACGAGCAGTACTTC.

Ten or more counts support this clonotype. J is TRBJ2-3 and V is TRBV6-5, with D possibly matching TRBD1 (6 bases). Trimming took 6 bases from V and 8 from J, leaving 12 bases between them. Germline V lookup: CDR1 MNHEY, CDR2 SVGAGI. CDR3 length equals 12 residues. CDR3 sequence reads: CASSLPRGTQYF. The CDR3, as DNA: TGTGCCAGCAGCCTGCCCAGGGGTACGCAGTATTTT.

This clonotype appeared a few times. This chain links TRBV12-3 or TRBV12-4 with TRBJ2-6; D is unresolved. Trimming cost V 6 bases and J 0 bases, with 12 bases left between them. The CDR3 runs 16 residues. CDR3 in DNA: TGTGCCAGCAGCCTCAGGAGAACCTCTGGGGCCAACGTCCTGACTTTC. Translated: CASSLRRTSGANVLTF.

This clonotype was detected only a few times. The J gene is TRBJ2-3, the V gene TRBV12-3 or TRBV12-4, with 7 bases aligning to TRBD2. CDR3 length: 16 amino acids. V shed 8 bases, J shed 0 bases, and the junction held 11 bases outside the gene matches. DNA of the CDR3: TGTGCCAGCCGCGAAGAGGTTAGCGGGAGCACAGATACGCAGTATTTT. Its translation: CASREEVSGSTDTQYF.

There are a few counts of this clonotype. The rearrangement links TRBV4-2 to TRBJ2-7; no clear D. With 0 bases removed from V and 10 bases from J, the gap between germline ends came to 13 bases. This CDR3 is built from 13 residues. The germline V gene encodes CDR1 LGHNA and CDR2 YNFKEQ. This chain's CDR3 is CASSQDFRDVQYF. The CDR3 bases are TGTGCCAGCAGCCAAGATTTTAGAGACGTACAGTACTTC.

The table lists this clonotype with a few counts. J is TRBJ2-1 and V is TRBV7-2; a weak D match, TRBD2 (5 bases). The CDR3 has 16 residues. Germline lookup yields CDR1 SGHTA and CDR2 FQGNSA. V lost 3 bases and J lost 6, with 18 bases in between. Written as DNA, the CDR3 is TGTGCCAGCAGCTTCCCAGGTCTAGCCGCGGGCAATGAGCAGTTCTTC. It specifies CASSFPGLAAGNEQFF.

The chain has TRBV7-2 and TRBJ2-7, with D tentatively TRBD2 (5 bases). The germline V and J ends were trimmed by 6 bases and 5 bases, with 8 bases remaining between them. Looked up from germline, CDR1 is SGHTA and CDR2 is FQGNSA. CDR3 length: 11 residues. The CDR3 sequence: CASRKADEQYF. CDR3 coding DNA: TGTGCCAGCAGAAAAGCGGACGAGCAGTACTTC.

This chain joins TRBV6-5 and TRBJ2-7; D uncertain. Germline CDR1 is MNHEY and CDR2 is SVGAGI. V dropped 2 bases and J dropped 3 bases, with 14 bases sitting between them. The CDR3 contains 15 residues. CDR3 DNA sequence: TGTGCCAGCAGTTACCAACTTGACCCCGACTACGAGCAGTACTTC. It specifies CASSYQLDPDYEQYF.

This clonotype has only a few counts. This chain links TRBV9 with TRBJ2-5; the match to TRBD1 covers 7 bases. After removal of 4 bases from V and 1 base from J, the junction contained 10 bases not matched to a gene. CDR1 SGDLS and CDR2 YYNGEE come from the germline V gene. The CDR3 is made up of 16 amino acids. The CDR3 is CASSLRPDRAQETQYF. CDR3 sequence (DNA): TGTGCCAGCAGCTTACGACCCGACAGGGCCCAAGAGACCCAGTACTTC. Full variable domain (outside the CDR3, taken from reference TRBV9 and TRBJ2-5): DSGVTQTPKHLITATGQRVTLRCSPRSGDLSVYWYQQSLDQGLQFLIQYYNGEERAKGNILERFSAQQFPDLHSELNLSSLELGDSALYFCASSLRPDRAQETQYFGPGTRLLVL.

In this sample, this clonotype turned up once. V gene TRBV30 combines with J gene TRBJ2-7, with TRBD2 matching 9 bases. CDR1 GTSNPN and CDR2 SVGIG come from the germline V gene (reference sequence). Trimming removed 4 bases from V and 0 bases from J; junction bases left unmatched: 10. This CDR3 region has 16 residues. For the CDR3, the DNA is TGTGCCTGGACACCGTACAGCGGGAGGCACTCCTACGAGCAGTACTTC. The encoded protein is CAWTPYSGRHSYEQYF.

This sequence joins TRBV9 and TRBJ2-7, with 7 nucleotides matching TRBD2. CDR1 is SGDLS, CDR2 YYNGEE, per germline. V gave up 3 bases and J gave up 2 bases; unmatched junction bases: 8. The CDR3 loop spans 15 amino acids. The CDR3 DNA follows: TGTGCCAGCAGCGCCCATAGCGGGCTAGCCTACGAGCAGTACTTC. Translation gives CASSAHSGLAYEQYF.

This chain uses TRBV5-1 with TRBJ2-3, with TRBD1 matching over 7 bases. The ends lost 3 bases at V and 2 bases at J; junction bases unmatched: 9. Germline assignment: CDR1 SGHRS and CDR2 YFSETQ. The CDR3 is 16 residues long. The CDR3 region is CASSSVTGAYTDTQYF. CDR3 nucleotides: TGCGCCAGCAGCTCGGTAACAGGGGCCTACACAGATACGCAGTATTTT.

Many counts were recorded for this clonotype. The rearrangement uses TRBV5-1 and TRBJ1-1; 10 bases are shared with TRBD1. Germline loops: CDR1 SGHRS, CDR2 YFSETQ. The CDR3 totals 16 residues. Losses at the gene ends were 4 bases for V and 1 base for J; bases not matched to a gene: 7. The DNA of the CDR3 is TGCGCCAGCAGCGAGGGACAGGGGCTAGGGAACACTGAAGCTTTCTTT. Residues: CASSEGQGLGNTEAFF. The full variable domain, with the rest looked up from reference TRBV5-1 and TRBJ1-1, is KAGVTQTPRYLIKTRGQQVTLSCSPISGHRSVSWYQQTPGQGLQFLFEYFSETQRNKGNFPGRFSGRQFSNSRSEMNVSTLELGDSALYLCASSEGQGLGNTEAFFGQGTRLTVV.

The CDR3 coding sequence is TGTGCCAGCAGTTACTCTCTAAACCTCTACGAGCAGTACTTC. Encoded protein: CASSYSLNLYEQYF. The rearrangement uses TRBV6-5 and TRBJ2-7; no definite D call. Trimming removed 0 bases from V and 3 bases from J, with 9 bases in between. From germline, CDR1 is MNHEY and CDR2 SVGAGI. The CDR3 runs 14 residues.

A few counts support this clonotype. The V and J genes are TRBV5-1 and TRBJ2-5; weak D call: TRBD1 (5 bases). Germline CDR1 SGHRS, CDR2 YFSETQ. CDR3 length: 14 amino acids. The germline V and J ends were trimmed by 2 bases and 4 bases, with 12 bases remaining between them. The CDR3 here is CASSFLGQGETQYF. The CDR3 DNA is TGCGCCAGCAGCTTCTTGGGCCAGGGAGAGACCCAGTACTTC.

CDR3 nucleotide sequence: TGTGCCAGCAGTTTGAGCGGCCCAGTGGGAGCTTTCTTT. This gives the protein CASSLSGPVGAFF. The chain has TRBV12-3 or TRBV12-4 and TRBJ1-1; D not certain. The length of the CDR3 is 13 residues. Trimming left V 3 bases short and J 10 bases short, with 15 bases between.

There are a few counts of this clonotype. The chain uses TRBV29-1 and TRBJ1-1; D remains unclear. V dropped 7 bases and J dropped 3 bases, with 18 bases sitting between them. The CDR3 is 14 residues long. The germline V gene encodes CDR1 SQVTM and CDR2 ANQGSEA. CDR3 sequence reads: CSAPREVGHTEAFF. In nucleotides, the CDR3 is TGCAGCGCACCAAGGGAGGTCGGGCACACTGAAGCTTTCTTT.

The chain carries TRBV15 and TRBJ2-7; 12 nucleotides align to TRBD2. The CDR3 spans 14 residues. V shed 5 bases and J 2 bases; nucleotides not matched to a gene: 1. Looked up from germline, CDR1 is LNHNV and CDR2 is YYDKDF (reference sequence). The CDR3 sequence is CATSWTSGTYEQYF. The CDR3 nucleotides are TGTGCCACCAGCTGGACTAGCGGGACCTACGAGCAGTACTTC.

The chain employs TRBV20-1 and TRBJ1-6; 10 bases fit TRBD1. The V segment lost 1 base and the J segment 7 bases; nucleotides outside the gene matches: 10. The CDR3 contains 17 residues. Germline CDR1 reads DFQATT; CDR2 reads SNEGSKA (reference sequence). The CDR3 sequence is CSARGWGQGSQNSPLHF. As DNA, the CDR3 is TGCAGTGCTAGAGGCTGGGGACAGGGGAGTCAGAATTCACCCCTCCACTTT.

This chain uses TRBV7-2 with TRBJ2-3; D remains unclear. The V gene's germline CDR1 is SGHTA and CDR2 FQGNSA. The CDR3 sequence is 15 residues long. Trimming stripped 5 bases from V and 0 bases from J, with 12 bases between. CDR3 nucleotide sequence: TGTGCCAGCAGCACGCCGACTGGAAGCACAGATACGCAGTATTTT. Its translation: CASSTPTGSTDTQYF.